This TCR beta chain was observed in a study of blood T cell repertoires in COVID-19. Study at large: The study drew acute and convalescent COVID-19 samples from the United States, Italy and Spain. Sources were T cells, B-cell-depleted T cells, or PBMCs; the material itself was cDNA or gDNA.

Original processing methods: By means of reference gene primer amplification, nucleated cell counts were estimated. The protocol was immunoSEQ multiplex PCR, while the TCRdb copy is restricted to in-frame clones and leaves out a portion. The V and J calls and clone size were taken over from that table, and D and trimming were inferred from the DNA. This table holds 45,000 to 55,000 clones, approximately 84% found once. The CDR3 runs 14 residues. Germline V gene lookup returns CDR1 SGHRS and CDR2 YFSETQ. V trimming: 4 bases; J trimming: 6 bases; junction bases outside the gene matches: 5. The source material was peripheral blood. This receptor was taken from a human donor in a cohort sampled during active COVID-19. The V call is TRBV5-1, the J call TRBJ1-2; 11 bases match TRBD1. CDR3 protein: CASSIGTGGDGYTF. The CDR3 region has the DNA TGCGCCAGCAGCATCGGGACAGGGGGAGATGGCTACACCTTC.